The 2 T cell receptor beta chains in this list originate from one sample, sequenced in a study of blood T cell repertoires in COVID-19. Using immunoSEQ multiplex PCR, the repertoire was profiled, and TCRdb retains in-frame clones only, with some absent. The sample lists tens of thousands of clones, about 85% seen once, with 20% to 25% in the top ten. Input material: peripheral blood. These TCRs come from a human donor in a cohort sampled during active COVID-19.

The rearrangement uses TRBV5-4 and TRBJ2-7, with 9 bases aligning to TRBD2. The CDR3 has 16 amino acids. Looked up from germline, CDR1 is SGHNT and CDR2 is YYREEE (reference sequence). With V trimmed by 0 bases and J by 3 bases, 7 bases remained unmatched. In DNA form, the CDR3 reads TGTGCCAGCAGCTTGGAAGCGCGGGGGGGGGACTACGAGCAGTACTTC. Translating gives CASSLEARGGDYEQYF.

This clone was detected a few times. V usage is TRBV7-2 and J usage is TRBJ2-2; tentative D call: TRBD2 (6 bases). The germline gives CDR1 SGHTA, CDR2 FQGNSA. The V end was cut by 2 bases, the J end by 2 bases, with 9 bases between. This CDR3 comprises 15 residues. The CDR3, as DNA: TGTGCCAGCAGCTTATATAGCGGCAACACCGGGGAGCTGTTTTTT. Amino acids: CASSLYSGNTGELFF.